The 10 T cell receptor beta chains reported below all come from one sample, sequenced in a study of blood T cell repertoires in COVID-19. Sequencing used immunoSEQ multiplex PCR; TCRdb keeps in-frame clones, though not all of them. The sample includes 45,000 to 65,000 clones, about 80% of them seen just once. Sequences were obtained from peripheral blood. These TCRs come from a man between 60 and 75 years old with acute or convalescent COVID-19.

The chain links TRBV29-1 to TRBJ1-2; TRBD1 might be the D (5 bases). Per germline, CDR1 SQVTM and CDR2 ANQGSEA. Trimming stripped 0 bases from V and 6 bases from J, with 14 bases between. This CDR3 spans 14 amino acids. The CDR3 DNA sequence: TGCAGCGTTGAAGACAGGGCTCCCCGAAATGGCTACACCTTC. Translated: CSVEDRAPRNGYTF.

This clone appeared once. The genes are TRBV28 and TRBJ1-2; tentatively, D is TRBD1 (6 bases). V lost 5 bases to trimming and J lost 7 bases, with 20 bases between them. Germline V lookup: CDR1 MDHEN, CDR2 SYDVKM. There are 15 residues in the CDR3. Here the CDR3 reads CASSGLTRGISGYTF. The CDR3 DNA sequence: TGTGCCAGCAGTGGTCTTACCAGGGGAATCAGTGGCTACACCTTC.

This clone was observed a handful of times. Here the CDR3 DNA reads TGTGCCAGCAGCTTGGAATCCCAGGGATTCTATGGCTACACCTTC. Protein: CASSLESQGFYGYTF. The V call is TRBV5-4, the J call TRBJ1-2; possibly TRBD1 for D (5 bases). Germline assignment: CDR1 SGHNT and CDR2 YYREEE (reference sequence). The CDR3 covers 15 residues. V lost 0 bases to trimming and J lost 4 bases, with 13 bases between them.

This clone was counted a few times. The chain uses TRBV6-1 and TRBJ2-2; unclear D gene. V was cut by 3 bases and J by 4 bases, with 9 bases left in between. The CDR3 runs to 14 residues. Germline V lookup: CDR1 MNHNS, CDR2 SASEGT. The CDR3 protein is CASSELRGTGELFF. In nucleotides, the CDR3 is TGTGCCAGCAGTGAGTTGAGAGGCACCGGGGAGCTGTTTTTT.

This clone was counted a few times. The CDR3 protein is CASSVRDSRETQYF. The CDR3 DNA reads TGTGCCAGCAGCGTCCGGGACTCCCGGGAGACCCAGTACTTC. The chain has TRBV25-1 and TRBJ2-5; TRBD2 is a possible D gene (6 bases). The CDR3 has 14 residues. Per the germline V gene, CDR1 is MGHDK and CDR2 is SYGVNS. The V and J ends lost 6 bases and 5 bases respectively, with 16 bases between them.

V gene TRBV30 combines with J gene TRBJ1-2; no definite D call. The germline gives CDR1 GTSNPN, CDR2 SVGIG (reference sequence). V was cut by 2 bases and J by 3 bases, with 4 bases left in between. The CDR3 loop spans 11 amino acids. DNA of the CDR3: TGTGCCTGGAGTCCAGACTATGGCTACACCTTC. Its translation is CAWSPDYGYTF.

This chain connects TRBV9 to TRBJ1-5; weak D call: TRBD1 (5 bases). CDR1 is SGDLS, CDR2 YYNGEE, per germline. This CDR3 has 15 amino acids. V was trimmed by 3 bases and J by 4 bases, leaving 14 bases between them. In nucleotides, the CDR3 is TGTGCCAGCAGCGCCGGTGGGGGGTGGAATCAGCCCCAGCATTTT. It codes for CASSAGGGWNQPQHF.

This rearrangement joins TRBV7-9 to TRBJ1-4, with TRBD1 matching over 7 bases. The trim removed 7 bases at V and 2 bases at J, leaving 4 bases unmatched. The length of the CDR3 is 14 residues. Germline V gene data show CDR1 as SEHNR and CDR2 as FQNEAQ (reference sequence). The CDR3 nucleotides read TGTGCCAGCACCGAGACAGGGACTAATGAAAAACTGTTTTTT. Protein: CASTETGTNEKLFF.

The CDR3 loop is CASSLQAGVTDTQYF. The CDR3 DNA follows: TGTGCCAGCAGCTTACAGGCGGGGGTCACAGATACGCAGTATTTT. The V and J genes are TRBV7-3 and TRBJ2-3, with 7 bases fitting TRBD2. Per the germline V gene, CDR1 is SGHTA and CDR2 is FQGTGA. There are 15 residues in the CDR3. The V segment lost 2 bases and the J segment 2 bases; nucleotides outside the gene matches: 4.

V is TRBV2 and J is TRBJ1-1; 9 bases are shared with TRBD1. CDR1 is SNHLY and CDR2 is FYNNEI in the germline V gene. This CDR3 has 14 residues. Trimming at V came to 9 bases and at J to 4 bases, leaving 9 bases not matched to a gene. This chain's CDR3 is CARNRGRGSTEAFF. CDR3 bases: TGTGCCAGAAACAGGGGGCGCGGGAGCACTGAAGCTTTCTTT.